A single sample is the source of the 28 T cell receptor beta chains below, sequenced in a study of cytomegalovirus exposure and HLA in healthy donors. Repertoires were generated with immunoSEQ multiplex PCR, while TCRdb's copy carries only in-frame clones and drops some. The table includes tens of thousands of clones, 90% detected once. The sample consisted of PBMCs. All receptors come from a man between 18 and 35 years old in good health and CMV-seronegative.

The rearrangement links TRBV21-1 to TRBJ2-7; the table's TRBD2 call for D was not verified on the DNA. TRBV21-1 is annotated as a pseudogene. The CDR3 covers 15 residues. The CDR3, as DNA: TGTGCCAGCAGCAATAACTTAGCGGGTGCCTACGAGCAGTACTTC. It specifies CASSNNLAGAYEQYF.

This sequence joins TRBV29-1 and TRBJ1-5; 7 bases match TRBD1. Trimming at V came to 6 bases and at J to 5 bases, leaving 7 bases not matched to a gene. The CDR3 length is 13 residues. Germline V gene lookup returns CDR1 SQVTM and CDR2 ANQGSEA. CDR3 region: CSVRQGVDQPQHF. The CDR3 DNA reads TGCAGCGTCAGACAGGGTGTAGATCAGCCCCAGCATTTT.

V is TRBV5-1 and J is TRBJ2-7; TRBD2 aligns across 7 bases. CDR1 is SGHRS and CDR2 is YFSETQ in the germline V gene. The CDR3 sequence is 15 residues long. J was trimmed by 3 bases and V by 4 bases; bases with no gene match: 10. This chain's CDR3 is CASSPTSESFYEQYF. The CDR3 nucleotides are TGCGCCAGCAGCCCTACTAGCGAGAGTTTCTACGAGCAGTACTTC.

The chain links TRBV7-8 to TRBJ2-7, with 11 positions matching TRBD2. V lost 2 bases, J lost 6 bases, and 12 bases stayed unmatched. CDR3 length: 17 residues. Germline-derived CDR1 and CDR2 are SGHVS and FQNEAQ. CDR3 in DNA: TGTGCCAGCAGCTTATTTCTAGCGGGAGGTCCGCGGGCCGAGCAGTACTTC. Protein sequence: CASSLFLAGGPRAEQYF.

This chain uses TRBV6-1 with TRBJ1-2, with D hard to call. This CDR3 is built from 15 residues. V was clipped by 1 base and J by 3 bases, with 12 bases between them. CDR1 and CDR2 from the germline V gene are MNHNS and SASEGT. CDR3 bases: TGTGCCAGCAGTGAAGAGGCGACACTAGACTATGGCTACACCTTC. It specifies CASSEEATLDYGYTF.

The chain carries TRBV2 and TRBJ1-4; no reliable D call. V lost 6 bases, J lost 5 bases, and 7 bases lay in between. The CDR3 extends over 12 amino acids. Germline-derived CDR1 and CDR2 are SNHLY and FYNNEI. The CDR3 DNA reads as TGTGCCAGCAGGGCAGGAAATGAAAAACTGTTTTTT. Its translation: CASRAGNEKLFF.

This clone has just one count. The V gene is TRBV7-9, the J gene TRBJ2-3; D is possibly TRBD2 (5 bases). The V end was cut by 2 bases, the J end by 6 bases, with 12 bases between. This CDR3 is built from 14 residues. Per germline, CDR1 SEHNR and CDR2 FQNEAQ (reference sequence). The CDR3 loop is CASSLLKTTDTQYF. CDR3 nucleotides: TGTGCCAGCAGCTTACTCAAGACTACTGATACGCAGTATTTT. The variable domain in full, completed from reference TRBV7-9 and TRBJ2-3, reads DTGVSQNPRHKITKRGQNVTFRCDPISEHNRLYWYRQTLGQGPEFLTYFQNEAQLEKSRLLSDRFSAERPKGSFSTLEIQRTEQGDSAMYLCASSLLKTTDTQYFGPGTRLTVL.

The rearrangement links TRBV5-4 to TRBJ2-5; tentatively, D is TRBD2 (7 bases). The CDR3 covers 14 residues. The V gene's germline CDR1 is SGHNT and CDR2 YYREEE (reference sequence). The V end was cut by 0 bases, the J end by 5 bases, with 11 bases between. In nucleotides, the CDR3 is TGTGCCAGCAGCTTGGTAGGGGGGGCCGAGACCCAGTACTTC. Its translation is CASSLVGGAETQYF.

The V call is TRBV23-1, the J call TRBJ2-1; TRBD2 aligns across 7 bases. TRBV23-1 is sorted into the ORF group, with uncertain function. CDR3 length: 17 amino acids. V dropped 2 bases and J dropped 4; count of bases not matched to a gene: 11. CDR3 sequence (DNA): TGCGCCAGCAGTCAAACCAACGTGCTAGCGGAGTACAATGAGCAGTTCTTC. This encodes CASSQTNVLAEYNEQFF.

The chain carries TRBV11-3 and TRBJ2-2, with 8 bases aligning to TRBD2. The CDR3 runs to 16 residues. Looked up from germline, CDR1 is SGHNT and CDR2 is YENEEA. V dropped 3 bases and J dropped 4; count of bases not matched to a gene: 7. CDR3 in amino acids: CASSFIPAGVTGELFF. The CDR3 region has the DNA TGTGCCAGCAGCTTTATCCCAGCGGGGGTCACCGGGGAGCTGTTTTTT.

The J gene is TRBJ2-7, the V gene TRBV28, with D possibly being TRBD1 (5 bases). Trimming shortened V by 8 bases and J by 2 bases, and 13 bases separated the two germline ends. The CDR3 has 13 residues. Germline lookup yields CDR1 MDHEN and CDR2 SYDVKM. CDR3 region: CASGETATYEQYF. As DNA, the CDR3 is TGTGCCAGCGGAGAGACAGCCACCTACGAGCAGTACTTC.

This chain connects TRBV28 to TRBJ1-4; 10 bases are shared with TRBD1. CDR1 MDHEN and CDR2 SYDVKM come from the germline V gene. Trimming took 7 bases from V and 6 from J; bases not matched to a gene: 11. This CDR3 region has 16 residues. In nucleotides, the CDR3 is TGTGCCAGCATCCCCCTGCCCGGGACAGGGGATGAAAAACTGTTTTTT. Residues: CASIPLPGTGDEKLFF.

The gene calls are TRBV28 and TRBJ2-3; TRBD2 matches 12 bases. Germline CDR1 is MDHEN and CDR2 is SYDVKM. V shed 6 bases and J 2 bases; nucleotides not matched to a gene: 6. The CDR3 has 16 amino acids. CDR3 DNA: TGTGCCAGCAGCGGACTAGCGGGGATGATCACAGATACGCAGTATTTT. It translates to CASSGLAGMITDTQYF.

The chain carries TRBV7-9 and TRBJ2-5; 9 nucleotides match TRBD1. This CDR3 contains 14 residues. The germline CDR1 and CDR2 sequences are SEHNR and FQNEAQ (reference sequence). J gave up 5 bases and V 5 bases, and 6 bases lay outside the gene matches. Here the CDR3 reads CASSPGTGLETQYF. The DNA for the CDR3 is TGTGCCAGCAGCCCGGGGACAGGGTTGGAGACCCAGTACTTC.

The J gene is TRBJ2-7, the V gene TRBV11-3; TRBD2 matches 8 bases. The germline V gene encodes CDR1 SGHNT and CDR2 YENEEA. Trimming at V came to 5 bases and at J to 6 bases, leaving 12 bases not matched to a gene. This CDR3 comprises 15 residues. The CDR3 is CASSTSSGSLSEQYF. The DNA for the CDR3 is TGTGCCAGCAGCACATCAAGCGGGAGTCTGTCCGAGCAGTACTTC.

The chain recombines TRBV9 with TRBJ2-1; TRBD2 agrees at 11 bases. The V segment lost 0 bases and the J segment 8 bases; nucleotides outside the gene matches: 7. Germline V gives CDR1 SGDLS, CDR2 YYNGEE. CDR3 length: 16 amino acids. The CDR3, as DNA: TGTGCCAGCAGCGTAGAAGTAGCGGGAGGGCCCTATGAGCAGTTCTTC. Translated, it gives CASSVEVAGGPYEQFF. The variable domain in full, completed from reference TRBV9 and TRBJ2-1, reads DSGVTQTPKHLITATGQRVTLRCSPRSGDLSVYWYQQSLDQGLQFLIQYYNGEERAKGNILERFSAQQFPDLHSELNLSSLELGDSALYFCASSVEVAGGPYEQFFGPGTRLTVL.

The chain couples TRBV7-9 to TRBJ2-7; D is unclear. V was pared by 2 bases and J by 7 bases, with 12 bases between. The CDR3 contains 13 residues. CDR1 and CDR2 (germline): SEHNR, FQNEAQ (reference sequence). CDR3 sequence: CASSLPPTEEQYF. The CDR3 DNA follows: TGTGCCAGCAGCTTACCCCCCACAGAAGAGCAGTACTTC.

This chain uses TRBV11-2 with TRBJ2-7; 10 nucleotides align to TRBD1. Losses at the gene ends were 5 bases for V and 6 bases for J; bases not matched to a gene: 10. Germline lookup yields CDR1 SGHAT and CDR2 FQNNGV. The CDR3 totals 15 residues. The CDR3 loop is CASSKTGTGEGEQYF. CDR3 nucleotide sequence: TGTGCCAGCAGCAAAACCGGGACAGGGGAGGGCGAGCAGTACTTC. Supplemented by reference TRBV11-2 and TRBJ2-7, the full variable domain reads EAGVAQSPRYKIIEKRQSVAFWCNPISGHATLYWYQQILGQGPKLLIQFQNNGVVDDSQLPKDRFSAERLKGVDSTLKIQPAKLEDSAVYLCASSKTGTGEGEQYFGPGTRLTVT.

This chain joins TRBV6-6 and TRBJ2-1, with D possibly TRBD1 on 6 matching bases. The CDR3 is made up of 15 amino acids. Trimming shortened V by 6 bases and J by 6 bases, and 18 bases separated the two germline ends. CDR1 is MNHNY and CDR2 is SVGAGI in the germline V gene (reference sequence). The CDR3 region is CASRPGHPRGNEQFF. DNA for the CDR3: TGTGCCAGCAGACCGGGACATCCAAGGGGCAATGAGCAGTTCTTC.

The chain recombines TRBV11-2 with TRBJ2-7, with TRBD2 matching over 12 bases. The CDR3 loop spans 16 amino acids. V lost 9 bases and J lost 0; bases outside the gene matches: 9. Germline V lookup: CDR1 SGHAT, CDR2 FQNNGV. The CDR3 spells CASRRTSGESSYEQYF. The CDR3 DNA is TGTGCCAGTCGTAGGACTAGCGGGGAGAGCTCCTACGAGCAGTACTTC.

This clone was seen only once. The V and J genes are TRBV11-3 and TRBJ1-2; no definite D call. Germline V CDR1 and CDR2: SGHNT, YENEEA. The CDR3 is 12 amino acids. V was pared by 0 bases and J by 10 bases, with 9 bases between. The DNA for the CDR3 is TGTGCCAGCAGCTTAGATAGTACTTCCTACACCTTC. As protein: CASSLDSTSYTF. The full variable domain, rest sourced from reference TRBV11-3 and TRBJ1-2, is EAGVVQSPRYKIIEKKQPVAFWCNPISGHNTLYWYLQNLGQGPELLIRYENEEAVDDSQLPKDRFSAERLKGVDSTLKIQPAELGDSAVYLCASSLDSTSYTFGSGTRLTVV.

This clone showed up just once. The chain uses TRBV7-8 and TRBJ2-3; 7 bases align to TRBD2. CDR1 is SGHVS, CDR2 FQNEAQ, per germline. V lost 5 bases to trimming and J lost 5 bases; unmatched junction nucleotides: 7. The CDR3 is made up of 14 amino acids. The CDR3 is CASSPSGEGDTQYF. CDR3 coding DNA: TGTGCCAGCAGCCCCTCGGGGGAGGGAGATACGCAGTATTTT.

The V call is TRBV4-1, the J call TRBJ2-1, with 10 positions matching TRBD2. This CDR3 contains 16 residues. J was trimmed by 6 bases and V by 1 base; bases with no gene match: 6. From germline, CDR1 is MGHRA and CDR2 YSYEKL. The CDR3 DNA sequence: TGCGCCAGCAGCCAAGTAGCGGGAGGCCCCTCCAATGAGCAGTTCTTC. Residues: CASSQVAGGPSNEQFF.

V and J are TRBV27 and TRBJ2-1; 8 nucleotides agree with TRBD1. This CDR3 comprises 15 residues. In germline, CDR1 is MNHEY, CDR2 SMNVEV (reference sequence). V was clipped by 8 bases and J by 0 bases; unmatched bases: 6. The CDR3 coding sequence is TGTGCCAGCCTAGGACAGGGACGCTCCTACAATGAGCAGTTCTTC. Protein: CASLGQGRSYNEQFF.

This clone was detected once. The gene calls are TRBV9 and TRBJ2-3; the D gene is possibly TRBD1 (6 bases). V was clipped by 0 bases and J by 7 bases, with 12 bases between them. There are 14 residues in the CDR3. Germline lookup yields CDR1 SGDLS and CDR2 YYNGEE. The CDR3 loop is CASSVVLGANTQYF. CDR3 coding DNA: TGTGCCAGCAGCGTAGTTTTGGGGGCGAATACGCAGTATTTT.

The chain links TRBV5-1 to TRBJ2-1, with TRBD2 identical over 7 bases. The CDR3 has 12 amino acids. V trimming: 3 bases; J trimming: 10 bases; junction bases outside the gene matches: 4. Germline CDR1 is SGHRS and CDR2 is YFSETQ. Here the CDR3 reads CASSSAGVEQFF. The CDR3 nucleotides read TGCGCCAGCAGCTCGGCGGGGGTCGAGCAGTTCTTC.

This clone has only one observation. This chain uses TRBV9 with TRBJ2-6, with 16 bases matching TRBD2. This CDR3 has 19 amino acids. Germline CDR1 and CDR2: SGDLS and YYNGEE. V shed 3 bases, J shed 2 bases, and the junction held 5 bases outside the gene matches. The CDR3 protein is CASSDGGTSGRAGANVLTF. CDR3 in DNA: TGTGCCAGCAGCGACGGAGGGACTAGCGGGAGGGCTGGGGCCAACGTCCTGACTTTC.

The chain combines TRBV9 with TRBJ2-3; D may be TRBD2 (7 bases). Germline lookup yields CDR1 SGDLS and CDR2 YYNGEE. With 3 bases removed from V and 2 bases from J, the gap between germline ends came to 10 bases. This CDR3 is 14 amino acids long. CDR3 in DNA: TGTGCCAGCAGCGAGGGGGGGGACACAGATACGCAGTATTTT. It yields the protein CASSEGGDTDTQYF.